The rows below give T cell receptor beta chains drawn from one sample of a study of metastatic and nonmetastatic thyroid tumors. TCRdb ran MiXCR on the PCR reads. The data hold approximately 12,000 clones, with 27% observed a single time. The material sequenced was tumor tissue. The origin of the receptors is a female donor with papillary thyroid cancer or a benign thyroid nodule (not recorded which). Some clones in this sample may be carry-over from other donors' samples. The CDR3 runs from the conserved cysteine through the conserved F or W. The D gene is left open where the match is weak. Only part of the rows carry a size: once, few, many, or a class if the clone is expanded.

D gene: TRBD2; V gene: TRBV12-3/TRBV12-4; clone size: few; J gene: TRBJ2-7; CDR3 DNA: TGTGCCAGCAGTTTAGGGTATTCGGGACTAGCAACCTACGAGCAGTACTTC; CDR3 protein: CASSLGYSGLATYEQYF
D gene: .; V gene: TRBV9; clone size: many; J gene: TRBJ1-4; CDR3 DNA: TGTGCCAGCAGCGTAGGGCCGGGACATCGGAGTGAAAAACTGTTTTTT; CDR3 protein: CASSVGPGHRSEKLFF
D gene: .; V gene: TRBV9; clone size: many; J gene: TRBJ2-3; CDR3 DNA: TGTGCCAGCAGCGTAGACCCGGCAGATACGCAGTATTTT; CDR3 protein: CASSVDPADTQYF
D gene: .; V gene: TRBV3-1; clone size: many; J gene: TRBJ1-2; CDR3 DNA: TGTGCCAGCAGCCAAGGGGTCTCTCTTCGATCAGCATCAAACTATGGCTACACCTTC; CDR3 protein: CASSQGVSLRSASNYGYTF
D gene: .; V gene: TRBV29-1; clone size: many; J gene: TRBJ2-7; CDR3 DNA: TGCAGCGTTGGTGGGGAGTTCACCTCCTGGGAAATCTACGAGCAGTACTTC; CDR3 protein: CSVGGEFTSWEIYEQYF
D gene: .; V gene: TRBV28; clone size: many; J gene: TRBJ2-6; CDR3 DNA: TGTGCCAGCAGTCTGGACCGGGGCAGCTCTGGGGCCAACGTCCTGACTTTC; CDR3 protein: CASSLDRGSSGANVLTF
D gene: TRBD1; V gene: TRBV6-1; clone size: .; J gene: TRBJ1-1; CDR3 DNA: TGTGCCAGCAGTGGCCATTGGACAGGGAAAACTGAAGCTTTCTTT; CDR3 protein: CASSGHWTGKTEAFF
D gene: .; V gene: TRBV27; clone size: .; J gene: TRBJ2-7; CDR3 DNA: TGTGCCAGCCGGTTAAGCCCTGACACCTACGAGCAGTACTTC; CDR3 protein: CASRLSPDTYEQYF
D gene: TRBD2; V gene: TRBV7-3; clone size: large; J gene: TRBJ2-1; CDR3 DNA: TGTGCCAGCAGCCCCGTGGGACTAGCGGGAGTTCGGGAGCAGTTCTTC; CDR3 protein: CASSPVGLAGVREQFF
D gene: TRBD1; V gene: TRBV7-8; clone size: many; J gene: TRBJ2-3; CDR3 DNA: TGTGCCAGCAGCCCATACTTGACAGGGGGGACAGATACGCAGTATTTT; CDR3 protein: CASSPYLTGGTDTQYF
D gene: .; V gene: TRBV2; clone size: many; J gene: TRBJ2-1; CDR3 DNA: TGTGCCAGCAGTGGACAGGCCTATGAGCAGTTCTTC; CDR3 protein: CASSGQAYEQFF
D gene: .; V gene: TRBV2; clone size: many; J gene: TRBJ2-3; CDR3 DNA: TGTGCCAGCAGTTCAGGGACACCTACAGATACGCAGTATTTT; CDR3 protein: CASSSGTPTDTQYF
D gene: TRBD2; V gene: TRBV20-1; clone size: many; J gene: TRBJ2-1; CDR3 DNA: TGCAGTGCTAGGCGGGGATCACTAGCGGAGATCTACAATGAGCAGTTCTTC; CDR3 protein: CSARRGSLAEIYNEQFF
D gene: TRBD2; V gene: TRBV11-2; clone size: .; J gene: TRBJ2-3; CDR3 DNA: TGTGCCAGCAGCTTAGTAGCTAGCGGGAGTAAGGGCACAGATACGCAGTATTTT; CDR3 protein: CASSLVASGSKGTDTQYF
D gene: TRBD2; V gene: TRBV20-1; clone size: many; J gene: TRBJ2-1; CDR3 DNA: TGCAGTGCTACCCGAGGTACTAGCGGGAGGAGAGGCAATGAGCAGTTCTTC; CDR3 protein: CSATRGTSGRRGNEQFF
D gene: TRBD1; V gene: TRBV20-1; clone size: medium-sized; J gene: TRBJ1-5; CDR3 DNA: TGCAGTGCTCCCGGGACAGGGGGTGGCAATCAGCCCCAGCATTTT; CDR3 protein: CSAPGTGGGNQPQHF
D gene: TRBD2; V gene: TRBV6-1; clone size: many; J gene: TRBJ2-5; CDR3 DNA: TGTGCCAGCAGTGGGACTAGCGGGAGGGGGGAGACCCAGTACTTC; CDR3 protein: CASSGTSGRGETQYF
D gene: TRBD2; V gene: TRBV20-1; clone size: .; J gene: TRBJ2-3; CDR3 DNA: TGCAGTGCTCCCCCCCCTGCGGCGCGGGAGGATGTAGATACGCAGTATTTT; CDR3 protein: CSAPPPAAREDVDTQYF
D gene: .; V gene: TRBV7-3; clone size: medium-sized; J gene: TRBJ2-2; CDR3 DNA: TGTGCCAGCAGCTTAACGAGATCAGGGGGAGGGTCGCCCGGGGAGCTGTTTTTT; CDR3 protein: CASSLTRSGGGSPGELFF
D gene: TRBD1; V gene: TRBV5-8; clone size: .; J gene: TRBJ2-7; CDR3 DNA: TGTGCCAGCAGCTCCGGGGACAGGGGTTACGAGCAGTACTTC; CDR3 protein: CASSSGDRGYEQYF
D gene: .; V gene: TRBV4-1; clone size: .; J gene: TRBJ1-1; CDR3 DNA: TGCGCCAGCAAACAGGGTACGGCCATGAACACTGAAGCTTTCTTT; CDR3 protein: CASKQGTAMNTEAFF
D gene: .; V gene: TRBV28; clone size: few; J gene: TRBJ2-3; CDR3 DNA: TGTGCCAGCAGTCCAGGTCCTCCTCGCACAGATACGCAGTATTTT; CDR3 protein: CASSPGPPRTDTQYF
D gene: .; V gene: TRBV5-4; clone size: many; J gene: TRBJ2-7; CDR3 DNA: TGTGCCAGCAGCTTGGCGGACTCCTCCTACGAGCAGTACTTC; CDR3 protein: CASSLADSSYEQYF
D gene: TRBD2; V gene: TRBV6-1; clone size: medium-sized; J gene: TRBJ2-7; CDR3 DNA: TGTGCCAGCAGTGAAGCGCTTCTAGCGGGAGGAGACGAGCAGTACTTC; CDR3 protein: CASSEALLAGGDEQYF
D gene: .; V gene: TRBV7-9; clone size: medium-sized; J gene: TRBJ1-1; CDR3 DNA: TGTGCCAGCAGCTCCAGTACTGAAGCTTTCTTT; CDR3 protein: CASSSSTEAFF
D gene: TRBD1; V gene: TRBV2; clone size: .; J gene: TRBJ2-7; CDR3 DNA: TGTGCCGGGTCCGGGACAGGAACCTACGAGCAGTACTTC; CDR3 protein: CAGSGTGTYEQYF
D gene: TRBD2; V gene: TRBV5-1; clone size: .; J gene: TRBJ2-7; CDR3 DNA: TGCGCCAGCAGCTTGCCTAGCGGGAGCTACGAGCAGTACTTC; CDR3 protein: CASSLPSGSYEQYF
D gene: TRBD1; V gene: TRBV30; clone size: .; J gene: TRBJ1-6; CDR3 DNA: TGTGCCTGGAGTGGGACAGGTGTATGGAATTCACCCCTCCACTTT; CDR3 protein: CAWSGTGVWNSPLHF